The 8 T cell receptor beta chains below were found in one sample sequenced in a study of human T cells and chemical hapten exposure. TCRdb re-analysed the RACE reads in MiXCR, keeping a single row per CDR3 protein. The table includes some 80,000 distinct CDR3 sequences, roughly 10% detected once. The sample's time point: patch test 2, 6 weeks after DPC sensitization. Stated treatment: therapeutic diphenylcyclopropenone sensitization with weekly scalp DPC. Sequencing used whole blood, obtained in connection with sensitization to the hapten diphenylcyclopropenone (DPC). Receptors were obtained from a woman in her 30s with alopecia areata. Some clones in this sample may be carry-over from other donors' samples.

This clonotype was counted at least ten times. The DNA of the CDR3 is TGTGCCAGCAGCTTAAATCTAGGGAACACTGAAGCTTTCTTT. Amino acid sequence: CASSLNLGNTEAFF. The gene calls are TRBV7-2 and TRBJ1-1; D is unresolved. V was cut by 2 bases and J by 1 base, with 8 bases left in between. This CDR3 spans 14 amino acids. In germline, CDR1 is SGHTA, CDR2 FQGNSA.

There are many counts of this clonotype. This chain links TRBV12-3 or TRBV12-4 with TRBJ1-5; D gene unclear. V gave up 5 bases and J gave up 0 bases, with 14 bases separating them. The CDR3 consists of 16 residues. Here the CDR3 reads CASSPSGTYSNQPQHF. The DNA of the CDR3 is TGTGCCAGCAGTCCAAGTGGCACTTATAGCAATCAGCCCCAGCATTTT.

This clonotype was found a few times. The rearrangement links TRBV29-1 to TRBJ2-7; a weak D match, TRBD1 (5 bases). Germline lookup yields CDR1 SQVTM and CDR2 ANQGSEA. Between the trimmed V and J ends, which lost 0 bases and 12 bases, there was a span of 9 bases. This CDR3 has 10 residues. Here the CDR3 reads CSVEEGELYF. The DNA of the CDR3 is TGCAGCGTTGAAGAAGGGGAATTGTACTTC.

This rearrangement joins TRBV28 to TRBJ1-1; 7 nucleotides match TRBD1. The CDR3 spans 15 residues. CDR1 and CDR2 (germline): MDHEN, SYDVKM. The V gene end was trimmed by 0 bases and the J gene end by 3 bases; junction bases not matched to a gene: 4. CDR3 residues: CASSLWSGGYTEAFF. The CDR3 DNA is TGTGCCAGCAGTTTATGGTCAGGGGGTTACACTGAAGCTTTCTTT.

The chain combines TRBV5-6 with TRBJ1-1, with unresolved D. Germline CDR1 and CDR2: SGHDT and YYEEEE. V lost 0 bases and J lost 1, with 13 bases in between. This CDR3 comprises 16 residues. CDR3 bases: TGTGCCAGCAGCTTGGGGACCGTCTCTAAGAACACTGAAGCTTTCTTT. Translated: CASSLGTVSKNTEAFF.

The chain combines TRBV7-9 with TRBJ2-7; D gene ambiguous. The CDR3 spans 11 residues. Trimming removed 0 bases from V and 8 bases from J, with 5 bases in between. The V gene's germline CDR1 is SEHNR and CDR2 FQNEAQ (reference sequence). The CDR3 sequence is CASSLAGQQYF. The CDR3 bases are TGTGCCAGCAGCTTAGCCGGACAGCAGTACTTC.

This clonotype occurred many times. This chain joins TRBV20-1 and TRBJ2-5, with TRBD2 identical over 8 bases. Trimming took 1 base from V and 5 from J; bases not matched to a gene: 0. Germline values: CDR1 DFQATT, CDR2 SNEGSKA (reference sequence). The length of the CDR3 is 12 residues. CDR3 region: CSARGLAETQYF. The CDR3 coding sequence is TGCAGTGCTAGAGGACTAGCGGAGACCCAGTACTTC.

This chain uses TRBV2 with TRBJ2-7; perhaps D is TRBD1 or TRBD2 (5 bases each). Germline-derived CDR1 and CDR2 are SNHLY and FYNNEI. This CDR3 region has 14 residues. V lost 2 bases and J lost 1, with 9 bases in between. CDR3 amino acids: CASSEQGVSYEQYF. The CDR3 nucleotides are TGTGCCAGCAGTGAACAGGGAGTTTCCTACGAGCAGTACTTC.